This TCR beta chain was identified in a study of blood T cell repertoires in COVID-19. Study at large: Sample material is recorded as cDNA or gDNA derived from T cells, B-cell-depleted T cells, or PBMCs.

Data came from immunoSEQ multiplex PCR; TCRdb stores just in-frame clones and leaves some out. The sample shows roughly 260,000 clones, about 88% of them seen only once. The V and J ends lost 3 bases and 13 bases respectively, with 21 bases between them. CDR1 is LNHDA, CDR2 SQIVND, per germline (reference sequence). The CDR3 is made up of 15 amino acids. The specimen sequenced was peripheral blood. This receptor was taken from a man aged 60 to 69 who had recovered from COVID-19. The J gene is TRBJ1-4, the V gene TRBV19; D gene ambiguous. The CDR3 region has the DNA TGTGCCAGTAGTATGCGGACGCCCGGGGTTGTTAGACTGTTTTTT. Its translation is CASSMRTPGVVRLFF.